This T cell receptor beta chain was identified during a study of CD8+ T cells in alopecia areata. Study-wide findings and caveats: A large proportion of expanded lesional clones were detected persisting in scalp and blood during tofacitinib. Scalp repertoires also include resident alphabeta T cells from normal skin.

After isolation, RNA underwent reverse transcription to generate cDNA as the sequencing template. Sequencing used immunoSEQ multiplex PCR; TCRdb keeps in-frame clones, though not all of them. Of under 350,000 clones detected, 55% to 70% appear once; the ten largest clones hold more than 1.5%. V lost 4 bases, J lost 8 bases, and 20 bases lay in between. Germline V CDR1 and CDR2: MNHNY, SVGAGI (reference sequence). The CDR3 covers 15 residues. Comment on this clone: Antigen: not known.

The treatment: oral pan-JAK inhibitor, 5-10 mg twice daily. The receptor was derived from a human donor with alopecia areata. The source material was CD4+ T cells sorted from blood, sampled at week 24, from a patient treated with tofacitinib. The V and J genes are TRBV6-6 and TRBJ2-5; D possibly corresponds to TRBD1 (5 bases). The CDR3 here is CASSFLDSGEGTQYF. The CDR3 coding sequence is TGTGCCAGCAGTTTCTTAGACAGTGGGGAAGGAACCCAGTACTTC.